Detailed here is one TCR beta chain. This sample stems from a study of shared T cell receptors in the human thymus. The CDR3 runs 17 residues. Germline V gives CDR1 LGHNA, CDR2 YSLEER. V was trimmed by 5 bases and J by 0 bases, leaving 17 bases between them. TCRdb's table, derived via immunoSEQ multiplex PCR, lists solely in-frame clones and lacks some. The sample consists of 650,000 to 950,000 clones, around 85% of them appearing once. These sequences were also reported in another study, on human thymus T cells. That source notes: Thymic resections from corrective heart surgery supplied the tissue. Repertoires from thymus and blood appeared to show biased V and J gene usage.

This TCR came from a girl under three years old with a congenital heart defect. The sequencing input was thymocytes. The chain links TRBV4-3 to TRBJ1-3; no definite D call. The CDR3 spells CASSSRTPGISGNTIYF. Written as DNA, the CDR3 is TGCGCCAGCAGCAGTCGGACGCCCGGGATCTCTGGAAACACCATATATTTT.